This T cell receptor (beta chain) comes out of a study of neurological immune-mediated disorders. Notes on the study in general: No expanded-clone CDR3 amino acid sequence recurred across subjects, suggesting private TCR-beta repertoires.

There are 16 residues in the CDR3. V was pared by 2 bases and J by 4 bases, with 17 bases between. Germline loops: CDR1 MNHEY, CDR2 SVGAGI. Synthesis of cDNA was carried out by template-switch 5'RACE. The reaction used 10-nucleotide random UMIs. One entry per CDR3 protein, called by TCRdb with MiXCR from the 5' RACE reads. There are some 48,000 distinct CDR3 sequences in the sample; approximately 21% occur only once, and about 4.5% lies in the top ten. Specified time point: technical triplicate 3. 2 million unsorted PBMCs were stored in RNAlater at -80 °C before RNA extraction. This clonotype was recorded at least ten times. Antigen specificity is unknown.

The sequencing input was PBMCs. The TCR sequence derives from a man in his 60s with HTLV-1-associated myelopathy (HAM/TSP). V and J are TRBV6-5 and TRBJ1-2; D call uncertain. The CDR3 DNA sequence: TGTGCCAGCAGTTACGGACGACCCCAAGTCGGCTATGGCTACACCTTC. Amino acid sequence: CASSYGRPQVGYGYTF.